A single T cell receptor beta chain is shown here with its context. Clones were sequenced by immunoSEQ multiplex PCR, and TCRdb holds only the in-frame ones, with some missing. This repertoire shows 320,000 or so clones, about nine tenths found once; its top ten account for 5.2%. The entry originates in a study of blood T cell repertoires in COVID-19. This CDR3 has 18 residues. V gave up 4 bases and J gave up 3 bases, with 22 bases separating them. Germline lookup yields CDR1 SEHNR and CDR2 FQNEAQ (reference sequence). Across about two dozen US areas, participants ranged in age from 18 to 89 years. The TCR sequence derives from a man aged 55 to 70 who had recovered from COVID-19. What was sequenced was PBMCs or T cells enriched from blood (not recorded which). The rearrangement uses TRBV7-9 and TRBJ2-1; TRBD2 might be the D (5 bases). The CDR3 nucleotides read TGTGCCAGCAGCTCACCGGGATCCCTGGCGGCCAACTACAATGAGCAGTTCTTC. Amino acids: CASSSPGSLAANYNEQFF.